In this sample, the clone carrying this T cell receptor beta chain turned up a few times. As yet, its antigen is unknown. These data come from a study of cytomegalovirus exposure and HLA in healthy donors. Study-wide background: A data release that came early held around 85 million unique TCRs from HLA-typed donors.

The study ran its PCR with 60 Vbeta and 13 Jbeta primers. Method: immunoSEQ multiplex PCR; TCRdb's copy keeps in-frame clones and lacks some. The repertoire holds about 220,000 clones, with roughly 87% as singletons. Study-wide findings and caveats: Indistinguishable V segments such as TRBV6-2 and TRBV6-3 were excluded. It was about 150 TCR beta chains that were listed as cytomegalovirus-associated.

The germline gives CDR1 SGHRS, CDR2 YFSETQ. The CDR3 has 14 residues. J gave up 9 bases and V 1 base, and 4 bases lay outside the gene matches. Sequencing was carried out using PBMCs. The receptor was isolated from a woman in her forties in good health and CMV-seropositive. The rearrangement joins TRBV5-1 to TRBJ2-1; 10 bases align to TRBD2. The CDR3 is CASSLTSGMGEQFF. The CDR3 coding sequence is TGCGCCAGCAGCTTGACTAGCGGGATGGGTGAGCAGTTCTTC.